This T cell receptor beta chain was documented in a study of T-cell memory formation after mild COVID-19. About the study: The study found TCR clusters largely donor specific. General observations from the study: Within pre-infection memory, some responding clones were found, suggesting cross-reactive memory joined. The study found contracting CD4+ clones mainly in CM and EM and contracting CD8+ clones in EMRA.

Constant-segment primers were used for 5'RACE, and the resulting TCR alpha and TCR beta cDNA libraries carried sample barcodes and UMIs. TCRdb fed the 5' RACE reads into MiXCR, producing one record per CDR3 protein. The sample records some 150,000 distinct CDR3 sequences, 11% to 15% being singletons. As concerns this clonotype: What it binds is not known.

The CDR3 contains 15 residues. The junction had 12 bases not matched to a gene; V was cut back by 6 bases and J by 4 bases. The chain uses TRBV12-3 or TRBV12-4 and TRBJ2-7; 7 positions agree with TRBD1. The sample taken for sequencing was PBMCs or a T cell subset sorted from them (not recorded which). The clonotype comes from an adult woman who had mild COVID-19 (a few samples of this study predate the infection). Cell type and time point are not known. CDR3 residues: CASSLARGKAYEQYF. CDR3 DNA: TGTGCCAGCAGCCTAGCCAGGGGGAAGGCGTACGAGCAGTACTTC.